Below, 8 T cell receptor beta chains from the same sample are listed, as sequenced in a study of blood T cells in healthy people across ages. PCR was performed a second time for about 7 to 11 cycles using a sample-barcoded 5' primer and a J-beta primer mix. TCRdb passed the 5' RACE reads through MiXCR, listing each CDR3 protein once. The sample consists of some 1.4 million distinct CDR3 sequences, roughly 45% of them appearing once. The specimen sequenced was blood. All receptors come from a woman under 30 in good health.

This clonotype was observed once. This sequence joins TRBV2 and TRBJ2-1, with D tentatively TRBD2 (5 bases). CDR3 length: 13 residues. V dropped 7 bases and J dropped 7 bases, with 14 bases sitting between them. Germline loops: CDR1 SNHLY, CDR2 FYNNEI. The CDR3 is CASISLASNEQFF. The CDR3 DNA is TGTGCCAGCATATCGCTAGCTAGTAATGAGCAGTTCTTC.

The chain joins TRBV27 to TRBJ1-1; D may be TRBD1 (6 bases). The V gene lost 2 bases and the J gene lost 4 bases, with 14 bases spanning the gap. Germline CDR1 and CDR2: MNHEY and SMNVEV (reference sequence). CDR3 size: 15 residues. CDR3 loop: CASSLQGGLGTEAFF. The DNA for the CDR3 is TGTGCCAGCAGTTTACAAGGGGGGCTAGGCACTGAAGCTTTCTTT.

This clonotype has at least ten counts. CDR3 region: CASSPPITGGGGYTF. The DNA of the CDR3 is TGTGCCAGCTCACCACCTATCACAGGGGGCGGAGGCTACACCTTC. This sequence joins TRBV18 and TRBJ1-2; 9 bases match TRBD1. J was trimmed by 8 bases and V by 0 bases; bases with no gene match: 7. CDR3 size: 15 residues. Germline-derived CDR1 and CDR2 are KGHSH and LQKENI.

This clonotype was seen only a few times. CDR3 amino acids: CASSSPRDTETEAFF. CDR3 nucleotide sequence: TGTGCCAGCAGCTCACCCCGGGACACCGAGACTGAAGCTTTCTTT. The V and J genes are TRBV3-1 and TRBJ1-1; D is perhaps TRBD1 (6 bases). V lost 5 bases to trimming and J lost 5 bases, with 18 bases between them. Germline CDR1 is LGHDT and CDR2 is YNNKEL (reference sequence). CDR3 length: 15 residues. The variable domain in full, with the rest retrieved from reference TRBV3-1 and TRBJ1-1, is DTAVSQTPKYLVTQMGNDKSIKCEQNLGHDTMYWYKQDSKKFLKIMFSYNNKELIINETVPNRFSPKSPDKAHLNLHINSLELGDSAVYFCASSSPRDTETEAFFGQGTRLTVV.

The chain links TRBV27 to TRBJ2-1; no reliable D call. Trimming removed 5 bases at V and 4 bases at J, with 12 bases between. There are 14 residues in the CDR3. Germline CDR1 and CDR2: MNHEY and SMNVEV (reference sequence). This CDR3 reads CASSLLGKYNEQFF. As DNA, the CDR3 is TGTGCCAGCAGTCTCCTTGGTAAATACAATGAGCAGTTCTTC.

The CDR3 region has the DNA TGTGCCAGCAGCTTAGGCGATCGGGGTCCGCGGAAGAGCTCCTACGAGCAGTACTTC. Translated, it gives CASSLGDRGPRKSSYEQYF. V is TRBV11-1 and J is TRBJ2-7, with D possibly TRBD2 on 5 matching bases. The CDR3 runs 19 residues. The V gene's germline CDR1 is SGHAT and CDR2 FQDESV (reference sequence). V gave up 1 base and J gave up 0 bases, with 22 bases separating them.

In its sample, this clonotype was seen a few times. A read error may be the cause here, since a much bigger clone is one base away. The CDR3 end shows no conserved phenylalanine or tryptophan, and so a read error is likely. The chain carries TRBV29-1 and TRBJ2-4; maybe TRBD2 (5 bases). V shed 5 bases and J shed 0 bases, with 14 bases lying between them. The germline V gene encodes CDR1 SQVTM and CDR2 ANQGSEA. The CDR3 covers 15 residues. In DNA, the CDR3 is TGCAGCGTTCTCGGCGGGCTTCTAGCCAAAAACATTCAGTACTAC. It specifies CSVLGGLLAKNIQYY.

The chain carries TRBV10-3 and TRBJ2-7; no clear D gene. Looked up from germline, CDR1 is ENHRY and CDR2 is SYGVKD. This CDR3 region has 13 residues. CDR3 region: CVCWAGHSYEQYF. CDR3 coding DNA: TGTGTGTGTTGGGCAGGCCACTCCTACGAGCAGTACTTC.